The clone carrying this T cell receptor beta chain was seen a handful of times. This sample is drawn from a study of OX40 agonist ivuxolimab in advanced cancers. Method: immunoSEQ multiplex PCR; TCRdb's copy keeps in-frame clones and lacks some. The sample holds 77,000 or so clones, roughly 90% seen once. The CDR3 totals 16 residues. V was clipped by 6 bases and J by 0 bases, with 12 bases between them. The germline V gene encodes CDR1 SGHTA and CDR2 FQGNSA. The TCR comes from an adult with an advanced solid tumor such as melanoma, head and neck, liver or kidney cancer. The input for sequencing was CD4+ or CD8+ T cells sorted from blood, taken in a trial of the OX40 agonist ivuxolimab. The chain links TRBV7-2 to TRBJ2-6; D is unclear. CDR3 loop: CASRDLPSSGANVLTF. The CDR3 coding sequence is TGTGCCAGCAGAGACCTCCCGAGCTCTGGGGCCAACGTCCTGACTTTC. Filled out from reference TRBV7-2 and TRBJ2-6, the complete variable domain reads GAGVSQSPSNKVTEKGKDVELRCDPISGHTALYWYRQSLGQGLEFLIYFQGNSAPDKSGLPSDRFSAERTGGSVSTLTIQRTQQEDSAVYLCASRDLPSSGANVLTFGAGSRLTVL.